A single sample gave rise to the 27 T cell receptor beta chains below, sequenced in a study of blood T cell repertoires in COVID-19. Measured with immunoSEQ multiplex PCR; TCRdb has only the in-frame clones, and not every one. In the table there are more than 110,000 clones, roughly 89% of which are singletons. The sample was PBMCs or T cells enriched from blood (not recorded which). These receptor sequences come from a man aged 50 or older who had recovered from COVID-19.

The CDR3 region is CASSLVDLGSQYF. CDR3 coding DNA: TGTGCCAGCAGCTTAGTAGACCTCGGGAGCCAGTACTTC. The gene calls are TRBV7-2 and TRBJ2-5, with D possibly being TRBD2 (6 bases). The CDR3 is made up of 13 amino acids. Between the trimmed V and J ends, which lost 1 base and 10 bases, there was a span of 13 bases. Germline V gene data show CDR1 as SGHTA and CDR2 as FQGNSA.

The chain employs TRBV28 and TRBJ2-1; 9 nucleotides match TRBD1. Trimming at V came to 6 bases and at J to 12 bases, leaving 15 bases not matched to a gene. Germline V gene lookup returns CDR1 MDHEN and CDR2 SYDVKM. The CDR3 contains 15 residues. The CDR3 protein is CASRPTGQGLVPQFF. CDR3 nucleotide sequence: TGTGCCAGCAGGCCTACGGGACAGGGTCTCGTTCCGCAGTTCTTC.

The V call is TRBV12-3 or TRBV12-4, the J call TRBJ1-1, with D unclear. CDR3 length: 13 residues. The ends were cut back, 4 bases at V and 5 bases at J, with 11 bases in the middle. CDR3 in amino acids: CASSWAGRTEAFF. DNA of the CDR3: TGTGCCAGCAGTTGGGCCGGTAGGACTGAAGCTTTCTTT.

The genes are TRBV7-2 and TRBJ1-3, with D possibly matching TRBD1 (6 bases). The CDR3 is 16 residues long. CDR1 and CDR2 from the germline V gene are SGHTA and FQGNSA. The germline V and J ends were trimmed by 4 bases and 1 base, with 14 bases remaining between them. The CDR3 DNA reads TGTGCCAGCAGCTCCGGAATTACAGGGTCTGGAAACACCATATATTTT. Translated: CASSSGITGSGNTIYF.

For the CDR3, the DNA is TGTGCCAGCAGTTACGGGGGAGGGCACCTTGTAGACTACGAGCAGTACTTC. Protein product: CASSYGGGHLVDYEQYF. This rearrangement joins TRBV6-2 or TRBV6-3 to TRBJ2-7; 7 nucleotides agree with TRBD2. Per germline, CDR1 MNHEY and CDR2 SVGEGT. This CDR3 has 17 residues. V gave up 2 bases and J gave up 3 bases; unmatched junction bases: 13.

The chain employs TRBV5-1 and TRBJ1-2; TRBD1 aligns across 9 bases. V lost 2 bases and J lost 4; bases outside the gene matches: 9. The germline V gene encodes CDR1 SGHRS and CDR2 YFSETQ. CDR3 length equals 16 residues. This CDR3 is CASSLGTGMLGYGYTF. The CDR3 DNA reads TGCGCCAGCAGCTTAGGGACAGGGATGTTGGGCTATGGCTACACCTTC.

This clone was seen a few times. CDR3 protein: CASSLGLAFGELFF. The CDR3 DNA is TGTGCCAGCAGTTTAGGACTAGCTTTCGGGGAGCTGTTTTTT. The chain uses TRBV27 and TRBJ2-2, with TRBD2 matching 8 bases. V lost 2 bases to trimming and J lost 7 bases; unmatched junction nucleotides: 3. In germline, CDR1 is MNHEY, CDR2 SMNVEV (reference sequence). This CDR3 region has 14 residues.

The chain employs TRBV28 and TRBJ2-7, with 7 bases aligning to TRBD2. CDR1 and CDR2 from the germline V gene are MDHEN and SYDVKM. This CDR3 is 15 amino acids long. V was pared by 7 bases and J by 5 bases, with 14 bases of the junction left unmatched. The CDR3 region has the DNA TGTGCCAGCACTCCCCCCGGGGGAGGGGCCCACGAGCAGTACTTC. It translates to CASTPPGGGAHEQYF.

In this sample, this clone turned up once. This may arise from a read error, as a much more abundant clone is one base away. Other nucleotide sequences in the sample specify the same CDR3. The gene calls are TRBV5-1 and TRBJ2-1, with 11 bases aligning to TRBD2. The CDR3 covers 14 residues. V lost 4 bases, J lost 4 bases, and 1 base stayed unmatched. Germline values: CDR1 SGHRS, CDR2 YFSETQ. The chain's CDR3 is CASSASGGYNEQFF. The CDR3 DNA sequence: TGCGCCAGCAGCGCTAGCGGGGGGTACAATGAGCAGTTCTTC.

The rearrangement links TRBV27 to TRBJ2-2, with 8 bases aligning to TRBD1. V was pared by 10 bases and J by 2 bases, with 6 bases of the junction left unmatched. The length of the CDR3 is 14 residues. Germline CDR1 MNHEY, CDR2 SMNVEV (reference sequence). The CDR3 DNA reads TGTGCCATCCGGACAGGGACAAACACCGGGGAGCTGTTTTTT. It translates to CAIRTGTNTGELFF.

The chain is built from TRBV28 and TRBJ1-3, with 7 positions matching TRBD1. Per the germline V gene, CDR1 is MDHEN and CDR2 is SYDVKM. The V segment lost 6 bases and the J segment 0 bases; nucleotides outside the gene matches: 5. This CDR3 is built from 15 residues. CDR3 region: CASSRQGISGNTIYF. Here the CDR3 DNA reads TGTGCCAGCAGCCGACAGGGTATCTCTGGAAACACCATATATTTT.

This clone was found a few times. This chain connects TRBV2 to TRBJ1-6; 11 nucleotides align to TRBD1. V lost 6 bases, J lost 0 bases, and 10 bases stayed unmatched. The CDR3 loop spans 19 amino acids. The germline V gene encodes CDR1 SNHLY and CDR2 FYNNEI. CDR3 nucleotide sequence: TGTGCCAGCAGCCAACCTCCGGACAGGGGGCACTCCTATAATTCACCCCTCCACTTT. Protein: CASSQPPDRGHSYNSPLHF.

The V call is TRBV30, the J call TRBJ1-4; 8 nucleotides line up with TRBD1. The CDR3 is 12 amino acids. Trimming took 8 bases from V and 9 from J; bases not matched to a gene: 8. CDR1 and CDR2 (germline): GTSNPN, SVGIG (reference sequence). This chain's CDR3 is CAGQGGSKKLFF. CDR3 in DNA: TGTGCCGGACAGGGAGGGTCCAAAAAACTGTTTTTT.

The CDR3 bases are TGTGCCAGCAGCGTGACCCTAGCAGATACGCAGTATTTT. Its protein is CASSVTLADTQYF. The chain recombines TRBV9 with TRBJ2-3; no clear D gene. Germline values: CDR1 SGDLS, CDR2 YYNGEE. The CDR3 consists of 13 residues. The V end lost 2 bases, the J end lost 4 bases, and 8 bases lay between the germline ends.

About this clone: The germline gene is not matched at one end of the junction; a read error may be the cause. The chain links TRBV7-9 to TRBJ2-3, with D perhaps matching TRBD1 (6 bases). The CDR3 has 15 residues. Per germline, CDR1 SEHNR and CDR2 FQNEAQ (reference sequence). CDR3 DNA sequence: TGTGCCAGCAGCATAGCCCAGGGGTACACAGATACGCAGTATTTT. Translation: CASSIAQGYTDTQYF.

The CDR3 DNA follows: TGTGCCAGCAGTTTATTGGGCTCACCGGGGGACTATGGCTACACCTTC. Its translation is CASSLLGSPGDYGYTF. The gene calls are TRBV28 and TRBJ1-2, with a possible D match to TRBD1 (5 bases). CDR1 is MDHEN, CDR2 SYDVKM, per germline. CDR3 length: 16 amino acids. The V end was cut by 1 base, the J end by 3 bases, with 15 bases between.

This chain connects TRBV28 to TRBJ2-4; 11 bases are a match to TRBD2. There are 17 residues in the CDR3. Per germline, CDR1 MDHEN and CDR2 SYDVKM. With V trimmed by 3 bases and J by 3 bases, 7 bases remained unmatched. The CDR3 region is CASSFRTLAGDKNIQYF. DNA for the CDR3: TGTGCCAGCAGTTTCCGAACACTAGCGGGAGACAAAAACATTCAGTACTTC.

The rearrangement links TRBV15 to TRBJ1-2, with D maybe TRBD1 (6 bases). V dropped 0 bases and J dropped 4 bases, with 9 bases sitting between them. The CDR3 runs to 14 residues. Per the germline V gene, CDR1 is LNHNV and CDR2 is YYDKDF (reference sequence). The chain's CDR3 is CATSRELTGYGYTF. CDR3 DNA: TGTGCCACCAGCAGAGAATTGACAGGCTATGGCTACACCTTC.

The J gene is TRBJ2-1, the V gene TRBV11-2; the D gene is possibly TRBD2 (6 bases). Per the germline V gene, CDR1 is SGHAT and CDR2 is FQNNGV. V lost 5 bases, J lost 0 bases, and 20 bases lay in between. The CDR3 contains 18 residues. DNA for the CDR3: TGTGCCAGCAGCCCTGCTTTCTCCGGGGGTTCCTCCTACAATGAGCAGTTCTTC. Translation: CASSPAFSGGSSYNEQFF. Filled out from reference TRBV11-2 and TRBJ2-1, the complete variable domain reads EAGVAQSPRYKIIEKRQSVAFWCNPISGHATLYWYQQILGQGPKLLIQFQNNGVVDDSQLPKDRFSAERLKGVDSTLKIQPAKLEDSAVYLCASSPAFSGGSSYNEQFFGPGTRLTVL.

In its sample, this clone was seen once. The chain carries TRBV7-8 and TRBJ2-1, with a weak D call TRBD2 (6 bases). Trimming pared 2 bases from V and 1 base from J, leaving 12 bases between. The CDR3 loop spans 16 amino acids. Germline CDR1 is SGHVS and CDR2 is FQNEAQ. CDR3: CASSLFGGTSYNEQFF. CDR3 nucleotides: TGTGCCAGCAGCTTATTCGGGGGTACATCCTACAATGAGCAGTTCTTC. The variable domain in full, completed from reference TRBV7-8 and TRBJ2-1, reads GAGVSQSPRYKVAKRGQDVALRCDPISGHVSLFWYQQALGQGPEFLTYFQNEAQLDKSGLPSDRFFAERPEGSVSTLKIQRTQQEDSAVYLCASSLFGGTSYNEQFFGPGTRLTVL.

The chain has TRBV5-1 and TRBJ2-2; 7 nucleotides match TRBD2. The V gene's germline CDR1 is SGHRS and CDR2 YFSETQ. This CDR3 contains 14 residues. After removal of 1 base from V and 5 bases from J, the junction contained 2 bases not matched to a gene. For the CDR3, the DNA is TGCGCCAGCAGCTTGCGGGGGGAAACCGGGGAGCTGTTTTTT. Its protein is CASSLRGETGELFF.

The chain combines TRBV6-5 with TRBJ1-1; 7 positions agree with TRBD1. Germline V gives CDR1 MNHEY, CDR2 SVGAGI. The V gene end was trimmed by 6 bases and the J gene end by 3 bases; junction bases not matched to a gene: 7. There are 14 residues in the CDR3. The CDR3 DNA reads TGTGCCAGCAGACAACAGGGGACCTACACTGAAGCTTTCTTT. Its translation: CASRQQGTYTEAFF.

The chain combines TRBV4-3 with TRBJ1-2; D not resolved. Trimming removed 0 bases from V and 5 bases from J, with 10 bases in between. The CDR3 contains 14 residues. Germline CDR1 LGHNA, CDR2 YSLEER. The CDR3: CASSQDVGRYGYTF. The CDR3 DNA follows: TGCGCCAGCAGCCAAGATGTGGGGAGATATGGCTACACCTTC.

This chain uses TRBV6-2 or TRBV6-3 with TRBJ2-3; perhaps TRBD2 as D (7 bases). This CDR3 region has 15 residues. The V gene lost 5 bases and the J gene lost 3 bases, with 15 bases spanning the gap. Germline CDR1 reads MNHEY; CDR2 reads SVGEGT. CDR3 region: CASSKGGTRTDTQYF. The CDR3, as DNA: TGTGCCAGCAGTAAGGGGGGGACCAGGACAGATACGCAGTATTTT.

This chain uses TRBV9 with TRBJ2-3; D ambiguous. V was clipped by 0 bases and J by 6 bases, with 8 bases between them. The CDR3 loop spans 13 amino acids. Germline-derived CDR1 and CDR2 are SGDLS and YYNGEE. CDR3 sequence (DNA): TGTGCCAGCAGCGTAGGACCGGAGGATACGCAGTATTTT. Its protein product is CASSVGPEDTQYF.

This chain links TRBV9 with TRBJ2-3, with D perhaps TRBD2 (6 bases). V was trimmed by 4 bases and J by 0 bases, leaving 12 bases between them. Looked up from germline, CDR1 is SGDLS and CDR2 is YYNGEE. The CDR3 consists of 15 residues. CDR3 coding DNA: TGTGCCAGCAGCACAGGAGGGTGGAGCACAGATACGCAGTATTTT. Its translation is CASSTGGWSTDTQYF. Together with reference TRBV9 and TRBJ2-3, the CDR3 gives the full variable domain: DSGVTQTPKHLITATGQRVTLRCSPRSGDLSVYWYQQSLDQGLQFLIQYYNGEERAKGNILERFSAQQFPDLHSELNLSSLELGDSALYFCASSTGGWSTDTQYFGPGTRLTVL.

This chain joins TRBV11-2 and TRBJ2-5; D unresolved. Germline CDR1 SGHAT, CDR2 FQNNGV. The CDR3 runs to 13 residues. V was shortened by 1 base and J by 4 bases, with 7 bases between the two germline ends. The CDR3 sequence: CASSLVSGETQYF. CDR3 nucleotide sequence: TGTGCCAGCAGCTTAGTGTCCGGAGAGACCCAGTACTTC.